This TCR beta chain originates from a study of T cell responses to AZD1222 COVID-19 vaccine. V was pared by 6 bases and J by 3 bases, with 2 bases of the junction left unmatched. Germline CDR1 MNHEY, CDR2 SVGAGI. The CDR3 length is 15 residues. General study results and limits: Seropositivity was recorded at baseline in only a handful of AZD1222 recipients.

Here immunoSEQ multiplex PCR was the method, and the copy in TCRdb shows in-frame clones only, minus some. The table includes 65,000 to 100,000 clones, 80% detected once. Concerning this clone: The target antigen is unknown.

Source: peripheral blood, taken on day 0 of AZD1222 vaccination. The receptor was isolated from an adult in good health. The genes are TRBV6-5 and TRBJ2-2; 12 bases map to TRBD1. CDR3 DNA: TGTGCCAGCAGGGGGACAGGGGGCTACACCGGGGAGCTGTTTTTT. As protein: CASRGTGGYTGELFF.